This passage covers 24 T cell receptor beta chains from one sample sequenced in a study of cytomegalovirus exposure and HLA in healthy donors (dated by TCRdb to about 2017). The library relied on the immunoSEQ multiplex PCR assay. For the multiplex PCR, a mixture combining 60 forward primers for TCR Vbeta segments and 13 reverse primers for TCR Jbeta segments was used. TCRdb stores this immuneACCESS table with in-frame sequences only. Part of the clones is absent; in the studies checked, under half of the shortfall reflects unresolved V genes, and no reason is known for the rest. The table for this sample lists more than 250,000 clones; approximately 90% of them were counted only once. The ten largest clones represent about 2.5% of the sample. The sample consisted of PBMCs. These receptor sequences come from a woman under 30 in good health and CMV-seronegative.

The chain employs TRBV2 and TRBJ1-2; 9 bases are shared with TRBD1. Germline V gene data show CDR1 as SNHLY and CDR2 as FYNNEI. Trimming at V came to 0 bases and at J to 7 bases, leaving 6 bases not matched to a gene. This CDR3 contains 15 residues. Here the CDR3 reads CASSEALRQGGGYTF. The CDR3, as DNA: TGTGCCAGCAGTGAAGCGCTTAGACAGGGGGGTGGCTACACCTTC.

The chain has TRBV7-6 and TRBJ1-1; D might be TRBD1 (6 bases). Germline-derived CDR1 and CDR2 are SGHVS and FNYEAQ. The ends were cut back, 5 bases at V and 1 base at J, with 8 bases in the middle. This CDR3 has 13 amino acids. The CDR3 protein is CASSPTGNTEAFF. CDR3 sequence (DNA): TGTGCCAGCAGCCCGACAGGGAACACTGAAGCTTTCTTT.

The rearrangement uses TRBV7-2 and TRBJ2-1; 13 positions agree with TRBD2. Germline CDR1 SGHTA, CDR2 FQGNSA. This CDR3 has 16 residues. V trimming: 4 bases; J trimming: 3 bases; junction bases outside the gene matches: 3. This chain's CDR3 is CASSSGTSGVYNEQFF. The CDR3 coding sequence is TGTGCCAGCAGCTCCGGGACTAGCGGGGTCTACAATGAGCAGTTCTTC.

The rearrangement joins TRBV9 to TRBJ2-1, with D maybe TRBD2 (5 bases). The V and J ends lost 0 bases and 8 bases respectively, with 6 bases between them. The CDR3 is 12 amino acids. Germline V gene sequence: CDR1 SGDLS, CDR2 YYNGEE. The CDR3 coding sequence is TGTGCCAGCAGCGTAGACGGGGATGAGCAGTTCTTC. It codes for CASSVDGDEQFF.

The rearrangement links TRBV5-4 to TRBJ2-3; D gene uncertain. Trimming took 0 bases from V and 8 from J, leaving 13 bases between them. Germline assignment: CDR1 SGHNT and CDR2 YYREEE (reference sequence). CDR3 length: 14 residues. The CDR3 here is CASSLERSRRTQYF. The CDR3 DNA is TGTGCCAGCAGCTTGGAACGATCTAGACGTACGCAGTATTTT.

This clone was observed a single time. The rearrangement uses TRBV27 and TRBJ1-6; 8 bases match TRBD1. The ends lost 8 bases at V and 7 bases at J; junction bases unmatched: 13. The germline gives CDR1 MNHEY, CDR2 SMNVEV (reference sequence). The CDR3 runs to 16 residues. CDR3 protein: CASPRQGPRANSPLHF. CDR3 coding DNA: TGTGCCAGCCCGAGACAGGGGCCGCGGGCAAATTCACCCCTCCACTTT.

V and J are TRBV6-5 and TRBJ2-7; 7 nucleotides agree with TRBD2. The V segment lost 7 bases and the J segment 0 bases; nucleotides outside the gene matches: 9. Germline values: CDR1 MNHEY, CDR2 SVGAGI. CDR3 length: 15 amino acids. The CDR3 DNA reads TGTGCCAGCATCGAGAGGCGGGGGAGCTCCTACGAGCAGTACTTC. This sequence encodes CASIERRGSSYEQYF.

This chain connects TRBV7-9 to TRBJ2-7; 7 nucleotides agree with TRBD1. There are 13 residues in the CDR3. Germline V gene lookup returns CDR1 SEHNR and CDR2 FQNEAQ (reference sequence). The V gene end was trimmed by 5 bases and the J gene end by 2 bases; junction bases not matched to a gene: 3. The CDR3 protein is CASSPGGAYEQYF. The CDR3 DNA follows: TGTGCCAGCAGCCCAGGGGGTGCCTACGAGCAGTACTTC.

The chain has TRBV5-1 and TRBJ2-2; D gene unclear. Looked up from germline, CDR1 is SGHRS and CDR2 is YFSETQ. The V and J ends lost 0 bases and 3 bases respectively, with 3 bases between them. The length of the CDR3 is 13 residues. The CDR3 loop is CASSLVDTGELFF. The CDR3 coding sequence is TGCGCCAGCAGCTTGGTAGACACCGGGGAGCTGTTTTTT.

The rearrangement uses TRBV9 and TRBJ2-5; 7 bases map to TRBD2. V shed 1 base, J shed 2 bases, and the junction held 8 bases outside the gene matches. This CDR3 region has 16 residues. The germline V gene has CDR1 SGDLS and CDR2 YYNGEE. CDR3 DNA: TGTGCCAGCAGCGTATGGGACTACTCACCACAAGAGACCCAGTACTTC. It encodes CASSVWDYSPQETQYF.

The chain links TRBV4-1 to TRBJ1-2, with 10 bases lining up with TRBD1. V lost 0 bases to trimming and J lost 0 bases; unmatched junction nucleotides: 4. The germline gives CDR1 MGHRA, CDR2 YSYEKL. This CDR3 is 17 amino acids long. CDR3 loop: CASSQDYGQGANYGYTF. CDR3 nucleotide sequence: TGCGCCAGCAGCCAAGATTACGGACAGGGGGCTAACTATGGCTACACCTTC.

The chain joins TRBV6-6 to TRBJ2-7; possibly TRBD1 for D (6 bases). The ends were cut back, 2 bases at V and 2 bases at J, with 16 bases in the middle. This CDR3 spans 16 amino acids. Germline V gives CDR1 MNHNY, CDR2 SVGAGI (reference sequence). CDR3 nucleotides: TGTGCCAGCAGTTACCCTCCTACAGGGTTCCCCTACGAGCAGTACTTC. This sequence encodes CASSYPPTGFPYEQYF.

The chain is built from TRBV29-1 and TRBJ2-7; TRBD1 might be the D (6 bases). The length of the CDR3 is 13 residues. Germline CDR1 and CDR2: SQVTM and ANQGSEA. CDR3 coding DNA: TGCAGTTTCCAGGGGCCCCAACTCGGCGAGCAGTACTTC. Amino acids: CSFQGPQLGEQYF.

The chain recombines TRBV5-1 with TRBJ2-7, with 9 bases lining up with TRBD1. V shed 3 bases, J shed 3 bases, and the junction held 4 bases outside the gene matches. The germline CDR1 and CDR2 sequences are SGHRS and YFSETQ. The CDR3 loop spans 14 amino acids. DNA of the CDR3: TGCGCCAGCAGCTCACGGACAGGGGACTACGAGCAGTACTTC. Translating gives CASSSRTGDYEQYF.

This rearrangement joins TRBV9 to TRBJ2-7, with 9 bases identical to TRBD1. J was trimmed by 4 bases and V by 3 bases; bases with no gene match: 8. Germline assignment: CDR1 SGDLS and CDR2 YYNGEE. The CDR3 sequence is 15 residues long. The CDR3, as DNA: TGTGCCAGCAGCGCCGGGACAGGGACCACTTACGAGCAGTACTTC. Protein: CASSAGTGTTYEQYF.

This clone was counted a few times. The J gene is TRBJ1-3, the V gene TRBV6-5, with D unclear. Trimming took 0 bases from V and 4 from J, leaving 10 bases between them. Germline V gene lookup returns CDR1 MNHEY and CDR2 SVGAGI. The CDR3 contains 15 residues. CDR3 protein: CASSYSSPLGNTIYF. CDR3 nucleotide sequence: TGTGCCAGCAGTTACTCGAGTCCTCTCGGAAACACCATATATTTT.

The chain is built from TRBV6-6 and TRBJ1-5; D is unresolved. The CDR3 loop spans 11 amino acids. V lost 4 bases, J lost 11 bases, and 9 bases lay in between. Germline V lookup: CDR1 MNHNY, CDR2 SVGAGI (reference sequence). CDR3 in DNA: TGTGCCAGCAGTTCCCCCCCCGCCCAGCATTTT. Encoded protein: CASSSPPAQHF.

The table lists this clone with a count of one. This chain links TRBV29-1 with TRBJ1-3; 7 bases match TRBD1. The junction had 3 bases not matched to a gene; V was cut back by 5 bases and J by 2 bases. Germline V CDR1 and CDR2: SQVTM, ANQGSEA. This CDR3 region has 13 residues. This CDR3 is CSVQQGTGNTIYF. CDR3 DNA sequence: TGCAGCGTTCAACAGGGGACTGGAAACACCATATATTTT.

This sequence joins TRBV30 and TRBJ2-6; D unclear. V shed 3 bases and J shed 0 bases, with 9 bases lying between them. Germline V CDR1 and CDR2: GTSNPN, SVGIG (reference sequence). This CDR3 region has 15 residues. DNA of the CDR3: TGTGCCTGGAGCATACAGCCCTCTGGGGCCAACGTCCTGACTTTC. Protein: CAWSIQPSGANVLTF.

The gene calls are TRBV5-1 and TRBJ1-5, with 7 nucleotides matching TRBD1. V dropped 4 bases and J dropped 7; count of bases not matched to a gene: 8. The CDR3 extends over 14 amino acids. Germline V lookup: CDR1 SGHRS, CDR2 YFSETQ. CDR3 in DNA: TGCGCCAGCAGCCCCGACAGGGAAGGCCAGCCCCAGCATTTT. It yields the protein CASSPDREGQPQHF.

The chain is built from TRBV11-2 and TRBJ2-7; 8 nucleotides line up with TRBD1. The CDR3 totals 15 residues. Per the germline V gene, CDR1 is SGHAT and CDR2 is FQNNGV. V lost 1 base to trimming and J lost 3 bases; unmatched junction nucleotides: 5. The CDR3 sequence is CASSLGRGQGYEQYF. The DNA for the CDR3 is TGTGCCAGCAGCTTAGGTCGAGGACAGGGCTACGAGCAGTACTTC.

The chain uses TRBV4-1 and TRBJ1-2; TRBD1 matches at 8 bases. This CDR3 region has 17 residues. After removal of 2 bases from V and 8 bases from J, the junction contained 16 bases not matched to a gene. The germline V gene has CDR1 MGHRA and CDR2 YSYEKL. The chain's CDR3 is CASSQPTGESRYWGYTF. Here the CDR3 DNA reads TGCGCCAGCAGCCAACCGACAGGGGAATCCCGTTATTGGGGCTACACCTTC.

The chain has TRBV5-1 and TRBJ2-5; a weak D match, TRBD1 (5 bases). The germline V gene has CDR1 SGHRS and CDR2 YFSETQ. This CDR3 is built from 15 residues. V was cut by 3 bases and J by 5 bases, with 17 bases left in between. CDR3 residues: CASSWTQGLGETQYF. DNA for the CDR3: TGCGCCAGCAGCTGGACGCAGGGCCTCGGGGAGACCCAGTACTTC.

This clone turned up a few times. At the DNA level, this CDR3 is encoded by other sequences in the same sample as well. V is TRBV29-1 and J is TRBJ1-1; D gene ambiguous. Trimming shortened V by 3 bases and J by 1 base, and 3 bases separated the two germline ends. The CDR3 covers 11 residues. CDR1 is SQVTM and CDR2 is ANQGSEA in the germline V gene. The chain's CDR3 is CSVDRNTEAFF. The CDR3 coding sequence is TGCAGCGTTGATAGGAACACTGAAGCTTTCTTT.